These 2 T cell receptor beta chains share one sample of origin, sequenced in a study of CD8+ T cells in alopecia areata. RNA extraction and reverse transcription yielded cDNA as sequencing template. Data came from immunoSEQ multiplex PCR; TCRdb stores just in-frame clones and leaves some out. The table records about 200,000 clones, around three fifths of them present only once. Treatment given: oral pan-JAK inhibitor, 5-10 mg twice daily. Source: CD4+ T cells sorted from blood, taken around week 50, from a patient treated with tofacitinib. The receptor source for this set is a human donor with alopecia areata.

This chain connects TRBV30 to TRBJ2-3; TRBD2 matches at 10 bases. Germline V gene data show CDR1 as GTSNPN and CDR2 as SVGIG (reference sequence). CDR3 length: 15 residues. J gave up 6 bases and V 0 bases, and 6 bases lay outside the gene matches. Written as DNA, the CDR3 is TGTGCCTGGAGTGTGGTAGCGGGGGGCGGGGATACGCAGTATTTT. Its protein is CAWSVVAGGGDTQYF.

This clone was found a few times. Other DNA sequences within the sample encode an identical CDR3. The gene calls are TRBV29-1 and TRBJ2-2, with D uncertain. There are 11 residues in the CDR3. From germline, CDR1 is SQVTM and CDR2 ANQGSEA. The V and J ends lost 1 base and 6 bases respectively, with 3 bases between them. As DNA, the CDR3 is TGCAGCGTTGAAGGGCCCGGGGAGCTGTTTTTT. As protein: CSVEGPGELFF.